Shown below are 18 T cell receptor beta chains from a single sample sequenced in a study of T cell changes during pregnancy in multiple sclerosis. Here immunoSEQ multiplex PCR was the method, and the copy in TCRdb shows in-frame clones only, minus some. Here the sample spans over 90,000 clones, 75% to 95% being singletons. This specimen consisted of peripheral blood, obtained before pregnancy. These TCRs come from a female donor with multiple sclerosis, enrolled in a pregnancy study.

The chain carries TRBV7-3 and TRBJ2-3; D is perhaps TRBD2 (7 bases). This CDR3 contains 15 residues. With 2 bases removed from V and 7 bases from J, the gap between germline ends came to 16 bases. Per the germline V gene, CDR1 is SGHTA and CDR2 is FQGTGA. This chain's CDR3 is CASSLGRGQQNTQYF. Written as DNA, the CDR3 is TGTGCCAGCAGCTTAGGGCGGGGGCAGCAAAATACGCAGTATTTT.

The chain recombines TRBV6-1 with TRBJ1-5, with D perhaps TRBD1 (5 bases). The CDR3 is 15 residues long. Per germline, CDR1 MNHNS and CDR2 SASEGT. V was shortened by 7 bases and J by 4 bases, with 17 bases between the two germline ends. This chain's CDR3 is CASKGGAGGNQPQHF. CDR3 coding DNA: TGTGCCAGCAAGGGAGGGGCAGGAGGGAATCAGCCCCAGCATTTT.

V usage is TRBV5-1 and J usage is TRBJ2-1; 10 nucleotides line up with TRBD1. This CDR3 has 15 amino acids. With V trimmed by 7 bases and J by 9 bases, 13 bases remained unmatched. Germline-derived CDR1 and CDR2 are SGHRS and YFSETQ. The CDR3 here is CASSVLGTGASEQFF. CDR3 DNA: TGCGCCAGCTCAGTACTCGGGACAGGGGCTAGTGAGCAGTTCTTC.

The chain joins TRBV5-1 to TRBJ1-2, with 8 nucleotides matching TRBD1. V gave up 4 bases and J gave up 4 bases; unmatched junction bases: 15. This CDR3 has 17 residues. Germline V lookup: CDR1 SGHRS, CDR2 YFSETQ. Here the CDR3 reads CASSDTPGQVITYGYTF. For the CDR3, the DNA is TGCGCCAGCAGCGACACCCCGGGACAGGTCATCACCTATGGCTACACCTTC. Complete variable domain (other parts from reference TRBV5-1 and TRBJ1-2): KAGVTQTPRYLIKTRGQQVTLSCSPISGHRSVSWYQQTPGQGLQFLFEYFSETQRNKGNFPGRFSGRQFSNSRSEMNVSTLELGDSALYLCASSDTPGQVITYGYTFGSGTRLTVV.

This chain uses TRBV27 with TRBJ2-3, with a possible D match to TRBD1 (5 bases). Trimming cost V 3 bases and J 2 bases, with 18 bases left between them. CDR1 and CDR2 (germline): MNHEY, SMNVEV (reference sequence). The CDR3 is 17 residues long. The CDR3 DNA is TGTGCCAGCAGTTTGGGGCAGGTCCTTTTGGACACAGATACGCAGTATTTT. It specifies CASSLGQVLLDTDTQYF.

This clone has only a few counts. CDR3 loop: CASSYELQSNYGYTF. CDR3 sequence (DNA): TGTGCCAGCAGTTACGAGCTACAGAGCAACTATGGCTACACCTTC. The chain is built from TRBV6-5 and TRBJ1-2; D is unclear. V was pared by 2 bases and J by 2 bases, with 12 bases between. This CDR3 is 15 amino acids long. CDR1 is MNHEY, CDR2 SVGAGI, per germline.

The table lists this clone with a count of one. This chain links TRBV11-1 with TRBJ1-1, with 8 bases lining up with TRBD1. Germline CDR1 SGHAT, CDR2 FQDESV (reference sequence). The CDR3 spans 13 residues. J lost 4 bases, V lost 5 bases, and 3 bases had no gene match. The CDR3 sequence is CASSKDRVTEAFF. CDR3 bases: TGTGCCAGCAGCAAGGACAGGGTCACTGAAGCTTTCTTT.

The chain is built from TRBV9 and TRBJ1-1, with D perhaps TRBD1 (6 bases). The V gene's germline CDR1 is SGDLS and CDR2 YYNGEE. The V gene lost 0 bases and the J gene lost 3 bases, with 15 bases spanning the gap. The CDR3 is made up of 16 amino acids. The CDR3 loop reads CASSVAAGASDTEAFF. CDR3 coding DNA: TGTGCCAGCAGCGTAGCGGCGGGGGCAAGCGACACTGAAGCTTTCTTT. The whole variable domain, filled in from reference TRBV9 and TRBJ1-1, reads DSGVTQTPKHLITATGQRVTLRCSPRSGDLSVYWYQQSLDQGLQFLIQYYNGEERAKGNILERFSAQQFPDLHSELNLSSLELGDSALYFCASSVAAGASDTEAFFGQGTRLTVV.

This rearrangement joins TRBV5-1 to TRBJ2-3; perhaps TRBD2 as D (6 bases). The CDR3 runs 16 residues. V was pared by 3 bases and J by 0 bases, with 14 bases between. The germline CDR1 and CDR2 sequences are SGHRS and YFSETQ. The CDR3 spells CASSSTGDVSTDTQYF. In nucleotides, the CDR3 is TGCGCCAGCAGCTCCACGGGGGACGTTAGCACAGATACGCAGTATTTT.

This clone has just a few counts. This rearrangement joins TRBV25-1 to TRBJ1-1; 9 nucleotides line up with TRBD1. Germline V CDR1 and CDR2: MGHDK, SYGVNS. The CDR3 extends over 15 amino acids. The V segment lost 1 base and the J segment 8 bases; nucleotides outside the gene matches: 8. The CDR3 here is CASSEWGQGVPEAFF. CDR3 nucleotides: TGTGCCAGCAGTGAATGGGGACAGGGAGTCCCCGAAGCTTTCTTT.

The chain carries TRBV6-1 and TRBJ2-7, with 11 nucleotides matching TRBD2. The germline CDR1 and CDR2 sequences are MNHNS and SASEGT. The CDR3 covers 14 residues. The J segment lost 3 bases and the V segment lost 4 bases, leaving 2 bases of the junction unmatched. The CDR3 DNA reads as TGTGCCAGCAGTGGAACTAGCGGGAGCTACGAGCAGTACTTC. It specifies CASSGTSGSYEQYF.

The CDR3 DNA is TGTGCCAGCAGACAGGTTAACCAAGAGACCCAGTACTTC. Translation: CASRQVNQETQYF. The rearrangement joins TRBV2 to TRBJ2-5, with D perhaps TRBD1 (5 bases). Germline V gene data show CDR1 as SNHLY and CDR2 as FYNNEI. This CDR3 comprises 13 residues. V was shortened by 6 bases and J by 0 bases, with 8 bases between the two germline ends.

The gene calls are TRBV9 and TRBJ2-2, with D possibly being TRBD1 (6 bases). CDR1 SGDLS and CDR2 YYNGEE come from the germline V gene. Trimming pared 3 bases from V and 6 bases from J, leaving 15 bases between. The CDR3 has 15 amino acids. The CDR3 protein is CASSGHQGSAGELFF. DNA for the CDR3: TGTGCCAGCAGCGGACACCAGGGGTCAGCCGGGGAGCTGTTTTTT.

Written as DNA, the CDR3 is TGTGCCAGCAGTTATCGCGGCATAATCTATGGCTACACCTTC. Translating gives CASSYRGIIYGYTF. The chain joins TRBV6-5 to TRBJ1-2; D unclear. Per germline, CDR1 MNHEY and CDR2 SVGAGI. Trimming removed 3 bases from V and 4 bases from J, with 12 bases in between. CDR3 size: 14 residues.

The V and J genes are TRBV2 and TRBJ2-1; 9 positions match TRBD2. V dropped 5 bases and J dropped 6; count of bases not matched to a gene: 8. This CDR3 has 15 amino acids. CDR1 is SNHLY and CDR2 is FYNNEI in the germline V gene. The CDR3 loop reads CASSLGLAAINEQFF. The CDR3 DNA sequence: TGTGCCAGCAGTTTGGGACTAGCCGCTATCAATGAGCAGTTCTTC.

The V and J genes are TRBV5-4 and TRBJ2-3; 15 bases fit TRBD2. The CDR3 runs 17 residues. Per the germline V gene, CDR1 is SGHNT and CDR2 is YYREEE (reference sequence). V was pared by 4 bases and J by 3 bases, with 6 bases of the junction left unmatched. The CDR3 coding sequence is TGTGCCAGCAGCCACGGACTAGCGGGAGGGAGGACAGATACGCAGTATTTT. Protein: CASSHGLAGGRTDTQYF.

The V and J genes are TRBV15 and TRBJ2-3; 7 nucleotides agree with TRBD1. The CDR3 runs 17 residues. Germline loops: CDR1 LNHNV, CDR2 YYDKDF (reference sequence). Germline trimming cut 1 base from V and 1 base from J; bases unmatched to any gene: 8. CDR3 bases: TGTGCCACCAGCAGAGGTCCCCCGGGACAGCGCACAGATACGCAGTATTTT. This encodes CATSRGPPGQRTDTQYF.

CDR3 bases: TGTGCCAGCAGCCCCCGACGTGGGGAGACCGACTTTAAGAACTATGGCTACACCTTC. The encoded protein is CASSPRRGETDFKNYGYTF. The rearrangement links TRBV7-9 to TRBJ1-2; D is unclear. Looked up from germline, CDR1 is SEHNR and CDR2 is FQNEAQ (reference sequence). The CDR3 loop spans 19 amino acids. Deletions cut 5 bases from V and 2 bases from J, with 27 bases between. Variable domain in full (rest from reference TRBV7-9 and TRBJ1-2): DTGVSQNPRHKITKRGQNVTFRCDPISEHNRLYWYRQTLGQGPEFLTYFQNEAQLEKSRLLSDRFSAERPKGSFSTLEIQRTEQGDSAMYLCASSPRRGETDFKNYGYTFGSGTRLTVV.